These 16 T cell receptor beta chains share one sample of origin, sequenced in a study of T cell responses to AZD1222 COVID-19 vaccine. TCRdb's table, derived via immunoSEQ multiplex PCR, lists solely in-frame clones and lacks some. The profile shows about 100,000 clones, about 89% of them singletons. The source material was peripheral blood, sampled on day 0 of MenACWY control vaccination. All receptors come from an adult in good health.

The chain links TRBV27 to TRBJ2-5; TRBD2 matches at 8 bases. In germline, CDR1 is MNHEY, CDR2 SMNVEV (reference sequence). After removal of 5 bases from V and 4 bases from J, the junction contained 12 bases not matched to a gene. The CDR3 runs 16 residues. CDR3 amino acids: CASSHPIGTRSETQYF. The CDR3 DNA reads TGTGCCAGCAGTCACCCCATCGGGACTAGATCAGAGACCCAGTACTTC.

This clone occurred once. The chain employs TRBV6-5 and TRBJ1-4; D is perhaps TRBD1 (6 bases). The V end lost 5 bases, the J end lost 6 bases, and 13 bases lay between the germline ends. Germline V lookup: CDR1 MNHEY, CDR2 SVGAGI. This CDR3 is 14 amino acids long. As DNA, the CDR3 is TGTGCCAGCAGTACAGGAGGGGGGGATGAAAAACTGTTTTTT. Its protein product is CASSTGGGDEKLFF.

Comments on this clone: The junction and the germline gene differ at one end; a read error may be behind it. The genes are TRBV4-1 and TRBJ2-7; D is perhaps TRBD1 (6 bases). This CDR3 has 17 amino acids. The germline gives CDR1 MGHRA, CDR2 YSYEKL. The CDR3 here is CASSQDPPRGATYKQYF. CDR3 nucleotides: TGCGCCAGCAGCCAAGATCCCCCCAGGGGCGCGACCTACAAGCAGTACTTC.

The chain couples TRBV5-8 to TRBJ2-7, with 8 bases identical to TRBD1. The CDR3 is made up of 14 amino acids. Unmatched junction bases numbered 10, after V lost 4 bases and J lost 7 bases. Germline loops: CDR1 SGHTS, CDR2 YDEGEE. Here the CDR3 DNA reads TGTGCCAGCAGCACCGGGACAGGAGTTATGGAGCAGTACTTC. Encoded protein: CASSTGTGVMEQYF.

This clone was seen a single time. The V call is TRBV11-2, the J call TRBJ2-3, with D possibly being TRBD1 (6 bases). Trimming shortened V by 5 bases and J by 6 bases, and 15 bases separated the two germline ends. The CDR3 is 14 residues long. Germline values: CDR1 SGHAT, CDR2 FQNNGV. The CDR3 sequence: CASSQLHTGDTQYF. The CDR3, as DNA: TGTGCCAGCAGCCAGTTACATACAGGGGATACGCAGTATTTT.

V is TRBV10-3 and J is TRBJ2-3, with 14 bases that match TRBD2. The CDR3 spans 16 residues. The J segment lost 4 bases and the V segment lost 5 bases, leaving 5 bases of the junction unmatched. In germline, CDR1 is ENHRY, CDR2 SYGVKD. The CDR3 DNA reads TGTGCCATCAGTAGGACTAGCGGGGGGATGGCAGATACGCAGTATTTT. Encoded protein: CAISRTSGGMADTQYF.

In its sample, this clone was seen many times. V gene TRBV11-2 combines with J gene TRBJ1-1, with a tentative D call TRBD1 (5 bases). The CDR3 covers 14 residues. CDR1 is SGHAT, CDR2 FQNNGV, per germline. Trimming took 2 bases from V and 11 from J, leaving 18 bases between them. The CDR3 region is CASSLSFQGDEAFF. In DNA form, the CDR3 reads TGTGCCAGCAGCTTATCTTTCCAAGGGGATGAGGCTTTCTTT.

J is TRBJ1-5 and V is TRBV30, with 7 bases matching TRBD1. Per germline, CDR1 GTSNPN and CDR2 SVGIG (reference sequence). This CDR3 contains 14 residues. The V gene end was trimmed by 4 bases and the J gene end by 2 bases; junction bases not matched to a gene: 5. CDR3 sequence: CAWTDRVGNQPQHF. The CDR3 nucleotides read TGTGCCTGGACCGACAGGGTAGGCAATCAGCCCCAGCATTTT. Drawing the rest from reference TRBV30 and TRBJ1-5, the complete variable domain is SQTIHQWPATLVQPVGSPLSLECTVEGTSNPNLYWYRQAAGRGLQLLFYSVGIGQISSEVPQNLSASRPQDRQFILSSKKLLLSDSGFYLCAWTDRVGNQPQHFGDGTRLSIL.

The V gene is TRBV3-1 (or the pseudogene TRBV3-2), the J gene TRBJ2-6, with 7 bases matching TRBD1. This CDR3 has 16 amino acids. CDR1 is LGHDT and CDR2 is YNNKEL in the germline V gene (reference sequence). The J segment lost 4 bases and the V segment lost 2 bases, leaving 5 bases of the junction unmatched. CDR3 DNA: TGTGCCAGCAGCCAACCACAGGGGTGGGGGGCCAACGTCCTGACTTTC. It codes for CASSQPQGWGANVLTF.

V is TRBV18 and J is TRBJ2-1; D is uncertain. The germline V and J ends were trimmed by 3 bases and 5 bases, with 8 bases remaining between them. CDR1 is KGHSH and CDR2 is LQKENI in the germline V gene. This CDR3 spans 13 amino acids. The DNA of the CDR3 is TGTGCCAGCTCACCGACATGGGACAATGAGCAGTTCTTC. Protein: CASSPTWDNEQFF.

V usage is TRBV10-1 and J usage is TRBJ1-5, with D unclear. The ends were cut back, 3 bases at V and 3 bases at J, with 6 bases in the middle. This CDR3 has 13 residues. The germline V gene has CDR1 WNHNN and CDR2 SYGVQD (reference sequence). The CDR3 loop reads CASSEDPNQPQHF. For the CDR3, the DNA is TGCGCCAGCAGTGAAGATCCCAATCAGCCCCAGCATTTT.

This chain uses TRBV7-9 with TRBJ1-3; 7 bases agree with TRBD1. V lost 6 bases to trimming and J lost 5 bases; unmatched junction nucleotides: 7. Germline V lookup: CDR1 SEHNR, CDR2 FQNEAQ (reference sequence). The CDR3 loop spans 14 amino acids. The CDR3 DNA sequence: TGTGCCAGCAGTCATAGGGGGCCCCGAAACACCATATATTTT. As protein: CASSHRGPRNTIYF.

The V gene is TRBV25-1, the J gene TRBJ1-3, with D possibly matching TRBD1 (6 bases). This CDR3 region has 15 residues. In germline, CDR1 is MGHDK, CDR2 SYGVNS. V lost 3 bases and J lost 3, with 12 bases in between. Here the CDR3 DNA reads TGTGCCAGCAGTGATCCGGGGGCTATTGGAAACACCATATATTTT. Encoded protein: CASSDPGAIGNTIYF. The complete variable domain, with remaining parts taken from reference TRBV25-1 and TRBJ1-3, reads EADIYQTPRYLVIGTGKKITLECSQTMGHDKMYWYQQDPGMELHLIHYSYGVNSTEKGDLSSESTVSRIRTEHFPLTLESARPSHTSQYLCASSDPGAIGNTIYFGEGSWLTVV.

This chain joins TRBV6-5 and TRBJ1-2; D is ambiguous. The CDR3 runs 15 residues. Germline loops: CDR1 MNHEY, CDR2 SVGAGI. V was trimmed by 0 bases and J by 6 bases, leaving 14 bases between them. In nucleotides, the CDR3 is TGTGCCAGCAGTTACTCGATACAGAGGGCCAATGGCTACACCTTC. Translation: CASSYSIQRANGYTF.

The chain couples TRBV7-2 to TRBJ1-1; tentatively, D is TRBD1 (6 bases). V was pared by 7 bases and J by 0 bases, with 18 bases between. Germline lookup yields CDR1 SGHTA and CDR2 FQGNSA. The CDR3 sequence is 16 residues long. The CDR3 nucleotides are TGTGCCAGCAACAACCGGGGCCAGGGGTTGAACACTGAAGCTTTCTTT. It is translated as CASNNRGQGLNTEAFF.

The rearrangement links TRBV6-2 or TRBV6-3 to TRBJ2-4; TRBD2 aligns across 12 bases. This CDR3 is 17 amino acids long. The V and J ends lost 2 bases and 0 bases, in that order; junction bases with no gene match: 2. CDR1 is MNHEY, CDR2 SVGEGT, per germline. CDR3 loop: CASSYEGLAGAKNIQYF. The CDR3 DNA reads TGTGCCAGCAGTTACGAGGGACTAGCGGGAGCCAAAAACATTCAGTACTTC.